Below, 19 T cell receptor beta chains from the same sample are listed, as sequenced in a study of blood T cell repertoires in COVID-19. Some clones are missing from TCRdb's copy, which holds only in-frame ones; the method was immunoSEQ multiplex PCR. The profile shows about 140,000 clones, about four fifths of them singletons. What was sequenced was peripheral blood. These receptors all come from a human donor in a cohort sampled during active COVID-19.

This clone was seen once. The rearrangement uses TRBV4-2 and TRBJ2-5; 9 bases are a match to TRBD2. The CDR3 extends over 17 amino acids. Germline values: CDR1 LGHNA, CDR2 YNFKEQ. Trimming took 4 bases from V and 3 from J; bases not matched to a gene: 12. The CDR3 is CASSLRPDSGRKETQYF. The CDR3 DNA follows: TGTGCCAGCAGCCTAAGGCCAGATAGCGGGAGAAAAGAGACCCAGTACTTC.

The chain has TRBV11-3 and TRBJ2-1; D is perhaps TRBD2 (5 bases). V was trimmed by 5 bases and J by 10 bases, leaving 21 bases between them. Germline loops: CDR1 SGHNT, CDR2 YENEEA. The CDR3 sequence is 15 residues long. CDR3 nucleotide sequence: TGTGCCAGCAGCCCTCGATCCGCCCGGACTTCCGAGCAGTTCTTC. Encoded protein: CASSPRSARTSEQFF.

The chain couples TRBV6-5 to TRBJ1-5; maybe TRBD1 (6 bases). This CDR3 is built from 13 residues. Per the germline V gene, CDR1 is MNHEY and CDR2 is SVGAGI. Trimming cost V 2 bases and J 9 bases, with 11 bases left between them. CDR3 amino acids: CASSYGQGMPQHF. CDR3 sequence (DNA): TGTGCCAGCAGTTACGGTCAGGGGATGCCCCAGCATTTT.

CDR3 in amino acids: CASSEYRGYGYTF. The CDR3 region has the DNA TGTGCCAGCAGTGAATATAGGGGTTATGGCTACACCTTC. The V and J genes are TRBV25-1 and TRBJ1-2, with a weak D call TRBD1 (5 bases). V was cut by 0 bases and J by 5 bases, with 7 bases left in between. CDR3 length: 13 residues. Germline V gene data show CDR1 as MGHDK and CDR2 as SYGVNS.

The gene calls are TRBV5-4 and TRBJ2-5; 9 nucleotides agree with TRBD1. Trimming at V came to 4 bases and at J to 4 bases, leaving 8 bases not matched to a gene. There are 15 residues in the CDR3. Germline CDR1 SGHNT, CDR2 YYREEE (reference sequence). The CDR3 loop is CASSIYRGPGETQYF. The CDR3, as DNA: TGTGCCAGCAGCATATACAGGGGGCCTGGAGAGACCCAGTACTTC.

The chain couples TRBV2 to TRBJ2-7; 10 bases align to TRBD2. The CDR3 contains 17 residues. With 2 bases clipped from V and 1 base from J, the junction kept 8 bases outside the gene matches. CDR1 SNHLY and CDR2 FYNNEI come from the germline V gene. CDR3 DNA: TGTGCCAGCAGTGAAAGAGCGGGAGGGACTCTTTCCTACGAGCAGTACTTC. It specifies CASSERAGGTLSYEQYF. The full variable domain, rest sourced from reference TRBV2 and TRBJ2-7, is EPEVTQTPSHQVTQMGQEVILRCVPISNHLYFYWYRQILGQKVEFLVSFYNNEISEKSEIFDDQFSVERPDGSNFTLKIRSTKLEDSAMYFCASSERAGGTLSYEQYFGPGTRLTVT.

The chain links TRBV9 to TRBJ2-1; TRBD2 matches at 8 bases. With V trimmed by 0 bases and J by 5 bases, 1 base remained unmatched. This CDR3 is 14 amino acids long. Germline-derived CDR1 and CDR2 are SGDLS and YYNGEE. CDR3 amino acids: CASSVALADNEQFF. CDR3 bases: TGTGCCAGCAGCGTAGCACTAGCGGACAATGAGCAGTTCTTC.

The chain is built from TRBV29-1 and TRBJ2-2; 9 bases line up with TRBD1. The CDR3 covers 15 residues. The germline gives CDR1 SQVTM, CDR2 ANQGSEA. V shed 4 bases and J 0 bases; nucleotides not matched to a gene: 3. DNA of the CDR3: TGCAGCGTTGCGAGGACAGGGGCGAACACCGGGGAGCTGTTTTTT. Translation: CSVARTGANTGELFF.

This clone was counted at least ten times. The genes are TRBV7-6 and TRBJ2-7; D is unresolved. The germline CDR1 and CDR2 sequences are SGHVS and FNYEAQ. The germline V and J ends were trimmed by 5 bases and 6 bases, with 14 bases remaining between them. There are 13 residues in the CDR3. The CDR3 protein is CASSPTASSEQYF. For the CDR3, the DNA is TGTGCCAGCAGCCCCACAGCCTCATCCGAGCAGTACTTC. The full variable domain, completed using reference TRBV7-6 and TRBJ2-7, is GAGVSQSPRYKVTKRGQDVALRCDPISGHVSLYWYRQALGQGPEFLTYFNYEAQQDKSGLPNDRFSAERPEGSISTLTIQRTEQRDSAMYRCASSPTASSEQYFGPGTRLTVT.

This clone has just a few counts. The chain links TRBV5-1 to TRBJ1-1; 7 nucleotides line up with TRBD1. Per the germline V gene, CDR1 is SGHRS and CDR2 is YFSETQ. This CDR3 has 15 residues. J gave up 0 bases and V 3 bases, and 5 bases lay outside the gene matches. The CDR3 DNA is TGCGCCAGCAGCTCCGGGACAGAACTGAACACTGAAGCTTTCTTT. Protein: CASSSGTELNTEAFF. The complete variable domain, with remaining parts taken from reference TRBV5-1 and TRBJ1-1, reads KAGVTQTPRYLIKTRGQQVTLSCSPISGHRSVSWYQQTPGQGLQFLFEYFSETQRNKGNFPGRFSGRQFSNSRSEMNVSTLELGDSALYLCASSSGTELNTEAFFGQGTRLTVV.

The chain employs TRBV7-9 and TRBJ2-5, with 8 bases identical to TRBD1. J gave up 5 bases and V 4 bases, and 3 bases lay outside the gene matches. Per the germline V gene, CDR1 is SEHNR and CDR2 is FQNEAQ (reference sequence). The CDR3 totals 13 residues. Written as DNA, the CDR3 is TGTGCCAGCAGCTGGACAGGGCTGGAGACCCAGTACTTC. Its protein product is CASSWTGLETQYF.

The chain couples TRBV19 to TRBJ1-3; 7 nucleotides match TRBD1. V was pared by 3 bases and J by 2 bases, with 4 bases of the junction left unmatched. The length of the CDR3 is 15 residues. Germline lookup yields CDR1 LNHDA and CDR2 SQIVND (reference sequence). CDR3 bases: TGTGCCAGTAGTATTGGGACAGTAGCTGGAAACACCATATATTTT. Residues: CASSIGTVAGNTIYF.

V is TRBV2 and J is TRBJ2-3; a weak D match, TRBD1 (6 bases). In germline, CDR1 is SNHLY, CDR2 FYNNEI. Trimming removed 5 bases at V and 8 bases at J, with 11 bases between. The CDR3 runs 12 residues. In DNA, the CDR3 is TGTGCCAGCAGTTTACAGGGTTCTACGCAGTATTTT. Its protein is CASSLQGSTQYF.

This clone was counted a single time. CDR3 in DNA: TGTGCCAGCAGCCCGACGAGGGGGGGAAATGAAAAACTGTTTTTT. As protein: CASSPTRGGNEKLFF. The chain links TRBV7-9 to TRBJ1-4; tentative D call: TRBD1 (6 bases). This CDR3 contains 15 residues. CDR1 SEHNR and CDR2 FQNEAQ come from the germline V gene (reference sequence). Trimming removed 5 bases at V and 5 bases at J, with 15 bases between. Full variable domain (outside the CDR3, taken from reference TRBV7-9 and TRBJ1-4): DTGVSQNPRHKITKRGQNVTFRCDPISEHNRLYWYRQTLGQGPEFLTYFQNEAQLEKSRLLSDRFSAERPKGSFSTLEIQRTEQGDSAMYLCASSPTRGGNEKLFFGSGTQLSVL.

The chain employs TRBV18 and TRBJ1-3, with D maybe TRBD1 (5 bases). Germline values: CDR1 KGHSH, CDR2 LQKENI. V lost 6 bases, J lost 1 base, and 10 bases lay in between. This CDR3 is built from 14 residues. The CDR3 loop is CASSRDSSGNTIYF. For the CDR3, the DNA is TGTGCCAGCTCTAGAGACAGTTCTGGAAACACCATATATTTT.

The rearrangement joins TRBV7-2 to TRBJ2-1, with D possibly being TRBD2 (5 bases). Germline V gene data show CDR1 as SGHTA and CDR2 as FQGNSA. Trimming cost V 1 base and J 15 bases, with 19 bases left between them. The CDR3 length is 14 residues. This chain's CDR3 is CASSLDEGRPIGFF. Written as DNA, the CDR3 is TGTGCCAGCAGCTTAGACGAGGGCCGTCCGATTGGGTTCTTC. Full variable domain (remainder filled in from reference TRBV7-2 and TRBJ2-1): GAGVSQSPSNKVTEKGKDVELRCDPISGHTALYWYRQSLGQGLEFLIYFQGNSAPDKSGLPSDRFSAERTGGSVSTLTIQRTQQEDSAVYLCASSLDEGRPIGFFGPGTRLTVL.

This rearrangement joins TRBV19 to TRBJ2-5, with D possibly matching TRBD2 (6 bases). Per the germline V gene, CDR1 is LNHDA and CDR2 is SQIVND (reference sequence). This CDR3 contains 16 residues. V lost 10 bases to trimming and J lost 0 bases, with 21 bases between them. The DNA for the CDR3 is TGTGCCACTTCCCTCGTGGGGGGAATGTACCAAGAGACCCAGTACTTC. It translates to CATSLVGGMYQETQYF.

The chain recombines TRBV7-6 with TRBJ2-3, with TRBD1 matching 9 bases. V lost 5 bases and J lost 3; bases outside the gene matches: 12. The CDR3 is 17 residues long. Germline values: CDR1 SGHVS, CDR2 FNYEAQ. In DNA, the CDR3 is TGTGCCAGCAGCCGAAAGGACAGGGGATTAGTGACAGATACGCAGTATTTT. Translation gives CASSRKDRGLVTDTQYF.

The J gene is TRBJ2-7, the V gene TRBV3-1 (or the pseudogene TRBV3-2); 10 nucleotides agree with TRBD1. V was clipped by 6 bases and J by 2 bases; unmatched bases: 7. The CDR3 extends over 15 amino acids. The germline V gene encodes CDR1 LGHDT and CDR2 YNNKEL (reference sequence). CDR3 sequence reads: CASRRGTGDTYEQYF. Here the CDR3 DNA reads TGTGCCAGCAGGAGAGGGACAGGGGACACCTACGAGCAGTACTTC.